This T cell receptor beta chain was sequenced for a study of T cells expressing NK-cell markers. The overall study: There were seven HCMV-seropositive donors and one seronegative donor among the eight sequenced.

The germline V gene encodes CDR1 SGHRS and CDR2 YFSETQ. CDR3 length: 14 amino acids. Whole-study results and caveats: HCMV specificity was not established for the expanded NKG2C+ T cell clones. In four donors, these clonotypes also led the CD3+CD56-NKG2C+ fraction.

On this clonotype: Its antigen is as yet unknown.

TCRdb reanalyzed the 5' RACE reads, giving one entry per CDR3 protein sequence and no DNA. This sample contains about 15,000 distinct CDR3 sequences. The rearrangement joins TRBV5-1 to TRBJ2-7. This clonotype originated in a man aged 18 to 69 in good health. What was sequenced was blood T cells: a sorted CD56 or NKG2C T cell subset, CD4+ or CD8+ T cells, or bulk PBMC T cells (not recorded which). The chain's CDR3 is CASSLRLAPYEQYF.